Below, 23 T cell receptor beta chains from the same sample are listed, as sequenced in a study of blood T cell repertoires in COVID-19. Some clones are missing from TCRdb's copy, which holds only in-frame ones; the method was immunoSEQ multiplex PCR. Found here are 300,000 or so clones, 80% to 90% of them singletons; the top ten hold 4% to 5.5%. The sequenced sample consisted of PBMCs or T cells enriched from blood (not recorded which). These receptors were collected from a woman aged 35 to 49 with acute COVID-19.

The genes are TRBV27 and TRBJ2-2; no clear D. V was pared by 9 bases and J by 2 bases, with 13 bases between. Germline V gene lookup returns CDR1 MNHEY and CDR2 SMNVEV (reference sequence). This CDR3 has 14 residues. In nucleotides, the CDR3 is TGTGCCAGGCAAGAGGTCACCAACACCGGGGAGCTGTTTTTT. It encodes CARQEVTNTGELFF.

The rearrangement links TRBV12-3 or TRBV12-4 to TRBJ1-1; possible D gene TRBD1, 6 bases. This CDR3 has 12 residues. The V end lost 6 bases, the J end lost 6 bases, and 11 bases lay between the germline ends. The CDR3 loop reads CASSSRTAEAFF. In DNA form, the CDR3 reads TGTGCCAGCAGCTCAAGGACAGCTGAAGCTTTCTTT.

The gene calls are TRBV5-4 and TRBJ1-2; unclear D gene. Trimming shortened V by 5 bases and J by 3 bases, and 14 bases separated the two germline ends. The CDR3 covers 14 residues. The germline gives CDR1 SGHNT, CDR2 YYREEE (reference sequence). The CDR3 is CASRGAHSDYGYTF. DNA of the CDR3: TGTGCCAGCAGGGGCGCTCATTCGGACTATGGCTACACCTTC.

V and J are TRBV19 and TRBJ2-2; TRBD1 matches at 9 bases. The V gene end was trimmed by 7 bases and the J gene end by 6 bases; junction bases not matched to a gene: 9. This CDR3 contains 15 residues. CDR1 LNHDA and CDR2 SQIVND come from the germline V gene (reference sequence). The CDR3 reads CASKRDRAAPGELFF. The DNA for the CDR3 is TGTGCCAGTAAAAGGGACAGGGCAGCGCCCGGGGAGCTGTTTTTT.

The chain uses TRBV6-5 and TRBJ1-2, with a weak D call TRBD1 (6 bases). The CDR3 runs to 13 residues. With 6 bases removed from V and 4 bases from J, the gap between germline ends came to 12 bases. Germline V gene data show CDR1 as MNHEY and CDR2 as SVGAGI. The CDR3 loop reads CASSQRQAYGYTF. CDR3 coding DNA: TGTGCCAGCAGCCAAAGACAGGCCTATGGCTACACCTTC.

This clone occurred once. The chain is built from TRBV5-1 and TRBJ1-1; 7 nucleotides line up with TRBD1. Germline CDR1 reads SGHRS; CDR2 reads YFSETQ. V lost 4 bases and J lost 2; bases outside the gene matches: 5. The CDR3 contains 14 residues. The CDR3 reads CASSQRQGNTEAFF. CDR3 nucleotide sequence: TGCGCCAGCAGCCAGAGACAGGGAAACACTGAAGCTTTCTTT.

The genes are TRBV27 and TRBJ2-7; D call uncertain. The CDR3 length is 13 residues. Germline CDR1 reads MNHEY; CDR2 reads SMNVEV (reference sequence). Trimming took off 2 bases at V and 3 bases at J, with 8 bases between the two ends. The CDR3 loop reads CASSLPIVYEQYF. The CDR3 DNA sequence: TGTGCCAGCAGTTTACCTATCGTCTACGAGCAGTACTTC.

The chain joins TRBV6-5 to TRBJ1-1, with 9 bases identical to TRBD1. The CDR3 is 14 residues long. V shed 7 bases, J shed 6 bases, and the junction held 9 bases outside the gene matches. Germline values: CDR1 MNHEY, CDR2 SVGAGI. The CDR3 spells CASKPGTGKAEAFF. The CDR3 nucleotides are TGTGCCAGCAAACCCGGGACAGGGAAAGCTGAAGCTTTCTTT.

J is TRBJ2-3 and V is TRBV23-1; D may be TRBD2 (7 bases). TRBV23-1 falls under the ORF class, with uncertain function. The CDR3 loop spans 16 amino acids. Trimming pared 6 bases from V and 4 bases from J, leaving 20 bases between. The CDR3 spells CASSNSGGREPDTQYF. The CDR3 region has the DNA TGCGCCAGCAGCAACTCCGGGGGGCGCGAGCCAGATACGCAGTATTTT.

The genes are TRBV11-2 and TRBJ1-3, with D hard to call. The CDR3 runs 15 residues. From germline, CDR1 is SGHAT and CDR2 FQNNGV. The ends were cut back, 7 bases at V and 0 bases at J, with 13 bases in the middle. CDR3 sequence (DNA): TGTGCCAGCACCCCTACGATGAGCTCTGGAAACACCATATATTTT. Its translation: CASTPTMSSGNTIYF.

The chain couples TRBV11-2 to TRBJ2-3; the D is unclear. V was pared by 5 bases and J by 2 bases, with 8 bases between. The CDR3 covers 13 residues. Germline V lookup: CDR1 SGHAT, CDR2 FQNNGV. CDR3 protein: CASSLGLTDTQYF. The CDR3 bases are TGTGCCAGCAGCCTAGGGCTCACAGATACGCAGTATTTT. The full variable domain, its missing parts supplied by reference TRBV11-2 and TRBJ2-3, is EAGVAQSPRYKIIEKRQSVAFWCNPISGHATLYWYQQILGQGPKLLIQFQNNGVVDDSQLPKDRFSAERLKGVDSTLKIQPAKLEDSAVYLCASSLGLTDTQYFGPGTRLTVL.

This clone was seen just once. The chain couples TRBV9 to TRBJ2-3; 7 nucleotides match TRBD2. This CDR3 spans 15 amino acids. J was trimmed by 3 bases and V by 7 bases; bases with no gene match: 11. In germline, CDR1 is SGDLS, CDR2 YYNGEE. CDR3 protein: CASGRAAGLTDTQYF. CDR3 DNA: TGTGCCAGCGGTAGGGCAGCGGGGCTAACAGATACGCAGTATTTT.

This chain connects TRBV6-5 to TRBJ1-5, with TRBD1 as a possible D gene (6 bases). Trimming removed 4 bases from V and 3 bases from J, with 10 bases in between. Germline CDR1 and CDR2: MNHEY and SVGAGI. The CDR3 spans 14 residues. The CDR3 DNA is TGTGCCAGCAGTTCTACAGGGATCAATCAGCCCCAGCATTTT. Its protein is CASSSTGINQPQHF.

The chain joins TRBV28 to TRBJ2-3; D is uncertain. The V gene lost 6 bases and the J gene lost 0 bases, with 16 bases spanning the gap. This CDR3 spans 16 amino acids. CDR1 is MDHEN and CDR2 is SYDVKM in the germline V gene. The DNA for the CDR3 is TGTGCCAGCAGCACACCCCAGAAATCTAGCACAGATACGCAGTATTTT. Protein product: CASSTPQKSSTDTQYF.

This clone has just one count. The chain couples TRBV7-9 to TRBJ2-1; maybe TRBD2 (6 bases). The CDR3 is 14 residues long. Per germline, CDR1 SEHNR and CDR2 FQNEAQ (reference sequence). V gave up 3 bases and J gave up 6 bases, with 12 bases separating them. The CDR3: CASSFLMGGNEQFF. The CDR3 nucleotides read TGTGCCAGCAGCTTTCTAATGGGGGGCAATGAGCAGTTCTTC.

V and J are TRBV11-2 and TRBJ2-7, with 8 bases fitting TRBD1. The CDR3 contains 14 residues. Trimming cost V 5 bases and J 9 bases; bases outside gene matches: 12. Germline CDR1 and CDR2: SGHAT and FQNNGV. CDR3 coding DNA: TGTGCCAGCAGCACGTGGACAGGGATGAGGAGGCAGTACTTC. This codes for CASSTWTGMRRQYF.

The V and J genes are TRBV6-5 and TRBJ1-2; a weak D match, TRBD1 (6 bases). The germline V gene encodes CDR1 MNHEY and CDR2 SVGAGI. The CDR3 has 15 amino acids. The V end was cut by 3 bases, the J end by 5 bases, with 16 bases between. The CDR3 nucleotides read TGTGCCAGCAGTTATCTACAGGGAGGGAAATATGGCTACACCTTC. It encodes CASSYLQGGKYGYTF.

V usage is TRBV5-1 and J usage is TRBJ2-1; 10 bases match TRBD2. The CDR3 extends over 15 amino acids. The V and J ends lost 3 bases and 6 bases, in that order; junction bases with no gene match: 6. Germline CDR1 is SGHRS and CDR2 is YFSETQ. The CDR3: CASSSSSGSLNEQFF. CDR3 in DNA: TGCGCCAGCAGCTCGTCTAGCGGGAGCCTCAATGAGCAGTTCTTC.

V and J are TRBV6-2 or TRBV6-3 and TRBJ2-2; 10 bases agree with TRBD2. The CDR3 extends over 16 amino acids. With 4 bases clipped from V and 7 bases from J, the junction kept 9 bases outside the gene matches. Germline CDR1 is MNHEY and CDR2 is SVGEGT. Here the CDR3 reads CASSSRAGGPVGELFF. The CDR3 region has the DNA TGTGCCAGCAGTTCTAGAGCGGGAGGGCCAGTCGGGGAGCTGTTTTTT.

The chain uses TRBV4-2 and TRBJ1-1, with D possibly being TRBD1 (5 bases). The CDR3 is 15 amino acids. Deletions cut 1 base from V and 3 bases from J, with 12 bases between. CDR1 and CDR2 from the germline V gene are LGHNA and YNFKEQ. The CDR3 is CASSQVGQGDTEAFF. The DNA of the CDR3 is TGTGCCAGCAGCCAAGTAGGGCAAGGGGACACTGAAGCTTTCTTT.

The J gene is TRBJ1-3, the V gene TRBV2, with 10 bases that match TRBD1. Germline V lookup: CDR1 SNHLY, CDR2 FYNNEI. The CDR3 totals 18 residues. V was pared by 5 bases and J by 4 bases, with 14 bases of the junction left unmatched. DNA for the CDR3: TGTGCCAGCAGTAGTGACAGGGGGCGAGTCGGAACGGGAAACACCATATATTTT. Translation: CASSSDRGRVGTGNTIYF.

The chain combines TRBV28 with TRBJ1-1; 9 nucleotides agree with TRBD1. V gave up 4 bases and J gave up 7 bases; unmatched junction bases: 10. The V gene's germline CDR1 is MDHEN and CDR2 SYDVKM. The CDR3 contains 15 residues. The CDR3 DNA follows: TGTGCCAGCAGTTCCTTAGGGGACAGGGCCGGTGAAGCTTTCTTT. Protein: CASSSLGDRAGEAFF.

This chain uses TRBV9 with TRBJ1-2; 9 nucleotides align to TRBD1. With V trimmed by 3 bases and J by 5 bases, 14 bases remained unmatched. The germline CDR1 and CDR2 sequences are SGDLS and YYNGEE. The CDR3 spans 17 residues. The CDR3 DNA sequence: TGTGCCAGCAGCGCCCGGGCTCAAACAGGGGGCGGGTATGGCTACACCTTC. Its translation: CASSARAQTGGGYGYTF.